A single sample is the source of the 3 T cell receptor beta chains below, sequenced in a study of PD-1 blockade in classical Hodgkin lymphoma. There was relapse after autologous stem cell transplantation in every patient, and there was variation in brentuximab vedotin exposure. Profiled with immunoSEQ multiplex PCR; TCRdb holds only in-frame clones, not every one. The sample has about 110,000 clones; 80% to 90% are singletons. The starting material was peripheral blood mononuclear cells (PBMCs), obtained before the second cycle of nivolumab. These receptors were collected from a human donor with classical Hodgkin lymphoma.

Only one count was recorded for this clone. The chain combines TRBV6-1 with TRBJ2-7, with 11 bases matching TRBD1. Losses at the gene ends were 1 base for V and 5 bases for J; bases not matched to a gene: 7. The CDR3 is 16 amino acids. In germline, CDR1 is MNHNS, CDR2 SASEGT. CDR3 DNA: TGTGCCAGCAGTGAAGGGACGGGACAGGGGGTCGACGAGCAGTACTTC. Protein: CASSEGTGQGVDEQYF.

V usage is TRBV10-2 and J usage is TRBJ2-7, with D possibly being TRBD1 (6 bases). Trimming pared 1 base from V and 2 bases from J, leaving 18 bases between. This CDR3 is 17 amino acids long. In germline, CDR1 is WSHSY, CDR2 SAAADI. Here the CDR3 reads CASSEFFGSGAAYEQYF. DNA for the CDR3: TGCGCCAGCAGTGAGTTTTTTGGTTCAGGGGCCGCCTACGAGCAGTACTTC.

J is TRBJ2-7 and V is TRBV6-5; D is unclear. There are 11 residues in the CDR3. Germline CDR1 MNHEY, CDR2 SVGAGI. V lost 4 bases, J lost 5 bases, and 6 bases lay in between. CDR3 bases: TGTGCCAGCAGTTTAGAGCACGAGCAGTACTTC. Translating gives CASSLEHEQYF.